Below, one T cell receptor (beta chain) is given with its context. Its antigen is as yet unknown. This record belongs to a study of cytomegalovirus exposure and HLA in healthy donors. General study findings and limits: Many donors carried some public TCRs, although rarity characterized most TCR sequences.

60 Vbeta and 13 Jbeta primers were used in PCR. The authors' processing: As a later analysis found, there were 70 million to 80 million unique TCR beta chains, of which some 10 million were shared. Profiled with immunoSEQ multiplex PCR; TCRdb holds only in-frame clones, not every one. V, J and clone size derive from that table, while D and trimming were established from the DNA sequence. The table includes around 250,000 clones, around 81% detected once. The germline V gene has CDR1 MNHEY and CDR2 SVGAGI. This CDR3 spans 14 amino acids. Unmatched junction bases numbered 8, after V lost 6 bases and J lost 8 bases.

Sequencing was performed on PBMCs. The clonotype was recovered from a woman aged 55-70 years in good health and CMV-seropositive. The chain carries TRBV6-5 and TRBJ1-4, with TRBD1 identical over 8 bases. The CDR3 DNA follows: TGTGCCAGCAGACGGACAGGGCTTAGCGAAAAACTGTTTTTT. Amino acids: CASRRTGLSEKLFF.